Listed below are T cell receptor beta chains from one sample, sequenced in a study of shared clonotypes between healthy human individuals. Profiling relied on immunoSEQ multiplex PCR, and the TCRdb table lists in-frame clones only, not all of them. The profile covers hundreds of thousands of clones, with roughly 95% appearing a single time and 0.095% to 0.14% taken by the ten largest. Input material: naive CD8+ T cells sorted from blood. Receptors originate from a woman aged 25-40 years in good health. Both conserved end residues are part of each CDR3. Each record gives: V gene, clone size, D gene, J gene, CDR3 DNA, CDR3 protein. The D gene is left open where the match is weak. Clone size, where shown, is once, few, many, or a class for clones that have expanded.

v_call: TRBV4-1
clone_size: -
d_call: -
j_call: TRBJ1-3
cdr3_nt: TGCGCCAGCAGCCAAGTTAGGGTCTCTGGAAACACCATATATTTT
cdr3_aa: CASSQVRVSGNTIYF

v_call: TRBV7-9
clone_size: -
d_call: TRBD1
j_call: TRBJ1-4
cdr3_nt: TGTGCCAGCAGCTTAGAGGGCAGGGGGAGGTCTGTCCGTGAAAAACTGTTTTTT
cdr3_aa: CASSLEGRGRSVREKLFF

v_call: TRBV7-9
clone_size: once
d_call: TRBD2
j_call: TRBJ2-1
cdr3_nt: TGTGCCAGCAGCCTAGGGACTAGCGGGATCAGCTACAATGAGCAGTTCTTC
cdr3_aa: CASSLGTSGISYNEQFF

v_call: TRBV11-2
clone_size: -
d_call: -
j_call: TRBJ2-3
cdr3_nt: TGTGCCAGCAGCCCCACCCGAAAGCGGAGGGTCACAGATACGCAGTATTTT
cdr3_aa: CASSPTRKRRVTDTQYF

v_call: TRBV29-1
clone_size: -
d_call: TRBD1
j_call: TRBJ1-2
cdr3_nt: TGCAGCGTTGTGGGGACAGAGAACTATGGCTACACCTTC
cdr3_aa: CSVVGTENYGYTF

v_call: TRBV14
clone_size: once
d_call: -
j_call: TRBJ1-2
cdr3_nt: TGTGCCAGCAGCCAGCGGGGATCTGGCTATGGCTACACCTTC
cdr3_aa: CASSQRGSGYGYTF

v_call: TRBV28
clone_size: -
d_call: -
j_call: TRBJ1-2
cdr3_nt: TGTGCCAGCAGCCAGATGGATTTTGGCAGGGGATTTGGTGGCTACACCTTC
cdr3_aa: CASSQMDFGRGFGGYTF

v_call: TRBV27
clone_size: -
d_call: TRBD2
j_call: TRBJ2-4
cdr3_nt: TGTGCCAGCAGTGCATGGGAAGCGGGAGGGACCAAAAACATTCAGTACTTC
cdr3_aa: CASSAWEAGGTKNIQYF

v_call: TRBV13
clone_size: -
d_call: -
j_call: TRBJ1-1
cdr3_nt: TGTGCCAGCAGCTTACCCGAGGATGTTTCTTTCTTT
cdr3_aa: CASSLPEDVSFF

v_call: TRBV7-9
clone_size: -
d_call: TRBD2
j_call: TRBJ2-1
cdr3_nt: TGTGCCAGCAGGGATGGGGGAGGGCCTAACCCCTACAATGAGCAGTTCTTC
cdr3_aa: CASRDGGGPNPYNEQFF

v_call: TRBV19
clone_size: -
d_call: -
j_call: TRBJ1-6
cdr3_nt: TGTGCCAGTACCCCGACGGTTTATAATTCACCCCTCCACTTT
cdr3_aa: CASTPTVYNSPLHF

v_call: TRBV27
clone_size: -
d_call: -
j_call: TRBJ2-5
cdr3_nt: TGTGCCAGCAGTTTAAACTCGCTGATCGAGACCCAGTACTTC
cdr3_aa: CASSLNSLIETQYF

v_call: TRBV5-1
clone_size: -
d_call: TRBD2
j_call: TRBJ2-7
cdr3_nt: TGCGCCAGCAGCTTGGCCGTAGAGGCTAGCGGGAGTGAAGAGCAGTACTTC
cdr3_aa: CASSLAVEASGSEEQYF

v_call: TRBV6-1
clone_size: -
d_call: -
j_call: TRBJ2-6
cdr3_nt: TGTGCCAGCCGTCGTGGGGCCAACGTCCTGACTTTC
cdr3_aa: CASRRGANVLTF

v_call: TRBV19
clone_size: -
d_call: -
j_call: TRBJ1-5
cdr3_nt: TGTGCCGGACAAGGGAGCAATCAGCCCCAGCATTTT
cdr3_aa: CAGQGSNQPQHF

v_call: TRBV5-4
clone_size: -
d_call: -
j_call: TRBJ2-7
cdr3_nt: TGTGCCAGCAGCGCGGGGACAGAGGGGGGCCTGTCCTACGAGCAGTACTTC
cdr3_aa: CASSAGTEGGLSYEQYF

v_call: TRBV9
clone_size: -
d_call: TRBD2
j_call: TRBJ2-1
cdr3_nt: TGTGCCAGCAGCTCCGGTAGCGGGAGGGCCGCGGGCAATGAGCAGTTCTTC
cdr3_aa: CASSSGSGRAAGNEQFF

v_call: TRBV19
clone_size: -
d_call: -
j_call: TRBJ1-5
cdr3_nt: TGTGCCAGTAGTATCCGTGATCTCAATCAGCCCCAGCATTTT
cdr3_aa: CASSIRDLNQPQHF

v_call: TRBV5-4
clone_size: few
d_call: -
j_call: TRBJ1-4
cdr3_nt: TGTGCCAGCAGCTGGAGAAAACTGTTTTTT
cdr3_aa: CASSWRKLFF